These 30 T cell receptor beta chains were all obtained from the same sample, sequenced in a study of post-analysis software for immune sequencing data. General study points: When patients were compared with controls, 4 or 5 TRBV segments were more frequent, TRBV5-6, TRBV5-1 and TRBV20-1 among them.

The antigens of these receptors remain unknown. TCR beta cDNA libraries had unique molecular identifiers. Via MiXCR, TCRdb re-called the PCR reads, giving one row per CDR3 protein. The sample lists approximately 460,000 distinct CDR3 sequences, less than 45% occurring once. Sequencing used blood. The receptors stem from a girl aged 10-17 years with multiple sclerosis.

The chain has TRBV12-3 or TRBV12-4 and TRBJ2-7, with D possibly TRBD1 on 6 matching bases. V lost 5 bases and J 0 bases, leaving 8 bases between the germline ends. This CDR3 has 13 amino acids. The CDR3 bases are TGTGCCAGCAGTACAGGGACCTCCTACGAGCAGTACTTC. It encodes CASSTGTSYEQYF.

With respect to this clonotype: At one boundary the junction diverges from the germline segment, which might be a read error. This chain joins TRBV6-5 and TRBJ2-7, with 12 bases matching TRBD2. This CDR3 contains 16 residues. Germline V gives CDR1 MNHEY, CDR2 SVGAGI. The CDR3, as DNA: TGTGCCAGCAGAAGGACGGGACTAGCGGGCTCCTGCGAGCAGTACTTC. It encodes CASRRTGLAGSCEQYF.

This clonotype occurred a few times. One end of the junction varies from germline; a read error may be responsible. The chain joins TRBV20-1 to TRBJ2-5; D unresolved. The CDR3 spans 14 residues. Germline V gives CDR1 DFQATT, CDR2 SNEGSKA (reference sequence). The CDR3 DNA follows: TGCGGTGCTACGCCGTCCACGGACCAGGAGACCCAGTACTTC. It translates to CGATPSTDQETQYF.

The chain has TRBV27 and TRBJ1-1; D possibly corresponds to TRBD1 (5 bases). This CDR3 region has 12 residues. The germline gives CDR1 MNHEY, CDR2 SMNVEV (reference sequence). V dropped 8 bases and J dropped 6 bases, with 13 bases sitting between them. CDR3: CASGAWRAEAFF. The CDR3 coding sequence is TGTGCCAGCGGGGCTTGGAGGGCTGAAGCTTTCTTT.

CDR3 in amino acids: CSANSGGTSGAKNIQYF. The CDR3 DNA reads as TGCAGTGCTAACTCTGGAGGGACTAGCGGAGCCAAAAACATTCAGTACTTC. The chain recombines TRBV20-1 with TRBJ2-4, with TRBD2 identical over 11 bases. Germline lookup yields CDR1 DFQATT and CDR2 SNEGSKA (reference sequence). The CDR3 covers 17 residues. The V and J ends lost 4 bases and 0 bases, in that order; junction bases with no gene match: 8.

This clonotype came up a few times. The CDR3: CASSFPPGSLAKNIQYF. CDR3 DNA sequence: TGCGCCAGCAGTTTTCCCCCAGGGTCTCTGGCCAAAAACATTCAGTACTTC. The J gene is TRBJ2-4, the V gene TRBV5-1, with D possibly matching TRBD1 (5 bases). Looked up from germline, CDR1 is SGHRS and CDR2 is YFSETQ. The CDR3 totals 17 residues. V lost 5 bases to trimming and J lost 1 base, with 19 bases between them.

The rearrangement links TRBV7-9 to TRBJ2-1, with D tentatively TRBD1 or TRBD2 (5 bases each). CDR3 length: 13 amino acids. V was trimmed by 8 bases and J by 4 bases, leaving 12 bases between them. The germline CDR1 and CDR2 sequences are SEHNR and FQNEAQ (reference sequence). CDR3 coding DNA: TGTGCCAGCGGGGGTAGTCTTTACAATGAGCAGTTCTTC. Its translation: CASGGSLYNEQFF.

A note on this clonotype: A read error may account for a junction end that differs from germline. The rearrangement joins TRBV29-1 to TRBJ2-5, with D unclear. Germline V gives CDR1 SQVTM, CDR2 ANQGSEA. The CDR3 length is 11 residues. CDR3 residues: CSVWRGEAQYF. The CDR3 nucleotides read TGCAGCGTTTGGAGAGGAGAGGCCCAGTACTTC.

V and J are TRBV6-5 and TRBJ1-2; 8 bases are shared with TRBD1. CDR3 length equals 15 residues. Trimming removed 4 bases from V and 3 bases from J; junction bases left unmatched: 7. In germline, CDR1 is MNHEY, CDR2 SVGAGI. CDR3 residues: CASSSFGTGDYGYTF. The CDR3 DNA reads as TGTGCCAGCAGTTCCTTCGGGACAGGAGACTATGGCTACACCTTC.

The J gene is TRBJ2-5, the V gene TRBV7-2; the match to TRBD2 covers 8 bases. Germline CDR1 SGHTA, CDR2 FQGNSA. V was pared by 3 bases and J by 4 bases, with 13 bases of the junction left unmatched. This CDR3 has 17 residues. CDR3 bases: TGTGCCAGCAGCTTTCAAAGCGGGAGTTTTCTCGGAGAGACCCAGTACTTC. Its translation is CASSFQSGSFLGETQYF.

This clonotype was recorded a few times. The V gene is TRBV4-2, the J gene TRBJ1-2, with D possibly being TRBD1 (6 bases). V lost 2 bases to trimming and J lost 5 bases, with 24 bases between them. This CDR3 has 18 amino acids. CDR1 and CDR2 (germline): LGHNA, YNFKEQ. CDR3 DNA sequence: TGTGCCAGCAGCCAACTAGACAGGACCCAAACCGCCGTTTATGGCTACACCTTC. Protein product: CASSQLDRTQTAVYGYTF.

The chain is built from TRBV7-2 and TRBJ2-4; D possibly matches TRBD1 or TRBD2 (5 bases each). The V and J ends lost 5 bases and 8 bases respectively, with 13 bases between them. There are 13 residues in the CDR3. From germline, CDR1 is SGHTA and CDR2 FQGNSA. This CDR3 is CASSDRGRDIQYF. Here the CDR3 DNA reads TGTGCCAGCAGCGACCGGGGCAGGGACATTCAGTACTTC.

The gene calls are TRBV2 and TRBJ2-1; possibly TRBD2 for D (7 bases). From germline, CDR1 is SNHLY and CDR2 FYNNEI. V dropped 7 bases and J dropped 6 bases, with 25 bases sitting between them. This CDR3 has 17 residues. CDR3: CASTQGRGFFVGNEQFF. The CDR3 region has the DNA TGTGCCAGCACCCAGGGGAGGGGGTTCTTCGTAGGCAATGAGCAGTTCTTC.

V usage is TRBV5-6 and J usage is TRBJ2-7; 9 nucleotides align to TRBD2. The CDR3 has 17 residues. The V gene end was trimmed by 1 base and the J gene end by 3 bases; junction bases not matched to a gene: 11. Germline values: CDR1 SGHDT, CDR2 YYEEEE. CDR3 loop: CASSLFGAGGLNYEQYF. The DNA of the CDR3 is TGTGCCAGCAGCTTGTTTGGAGCGGGAGGACTTAACTACGAGCAGTACTTC.

The V and J genes are TRBV28 and TRBJ2-4; 9 bases agree with TRBD1. The closer fit of TRBJ2-7 to the DNA end suggests the J call may be wrong. CDR1 is MDHEN and CDR2 is SYDVKM in the germline V gene. This CDR3 spans 15 amino acids. CDR3 nucleotides: TGTGCCAGCAGTTCCGGGACAGGGACTCCCTACGAGCAGTACTTC. This codes for CASSSGTGTPYEQYF.

The gene calls are TRBV27 and TRBJ2-1, with 7 bases aligning to TRBD1. CDR1 is MNHEY, CDR2 SMNVEV, per germline (reference sequence). This CDR3 contains 12 residues. V was pared by 7 bases and J by 6 bases, with 3 bases of the junction left unmatched. The CDR3 loop reads CASTAGGNEQFF. The CDR3, as DNA: TGTGCCAGCACGGCAGGGGGCAATGAGCAGTTCTTC.

J is TRBJ2-3 and V is TRBV10-3; D is undetermined. This CDR3 has 17 amino acids. Trimming removed 2 bases from V and 0 bases from J, with 15 bases in between. CDR1 ENHRY and CDR2 SYGVKD come from the germline V gene. CDR3 bases: TGTGCCATCAGTGAGACTCAAGGGCAGCATAGCACAGATACGCAGTATTTT. Residues: CAISETQGQHSTDTQYF.

This clonotype was seen at least ten times. The CDR3 spells CASSQVMGDYNEQFF. The CDR3, as DNA: TGCGCCAGCAGCCAAGTTATGGGGGACTACAATGAGCAGTTCTTC. The J gene is TRBJ2-1, the V gene TRBV4-1; D is possibly TRBD1 or TRBD2 (5 bases each). V lost 1 base and J lost 3, with 10 bases in between. The V gene's germline CDR1 is MGHRA and CDR2 YSYEKL. The CDR3 length is 15 residues.

This clonotype has more than one count but fewer than ten. The rearrangement links TRBV11-2 to TRBJ2-1; D is ambiguous. TRBJ2-7 explains the end of the DNA better; the J call may be wrong. Germline CDR1 SGHAT, CDR2 FQNNGV. This CDR3 spans 14 amino acids. This chain's CDR3 is CASSLEWSAYEQYF. CDR3 nucleotides: TGTGCCAGCAGCTTGGAGTGGAGCGCCTACGAGCAGTACTTC.

This chain connects TRBV4-3 to TRBJ2-7; 12 positions agree with TRBD2. The trim removed 4 bases at V and 7 bases at J, leaving 5 bases unmatched. Germline assignment: CDR1 LGHNA and CDR2 YSLEER. The CDR3 covers 14 residues. The CDR3 nucleotides are TGCGCCAGCAGCCTAAAACTAGCGGGAGGTGAGCAGTACTTC. Encoded protein: CASSLKLAGGEQYF.

The chain has TRBV7-9 and TRBJ1-2; no clear D. Germline assignment: CDR1 SEHNR and CDR2 FQNEAQ (reference sequence). The CDR3 is 14 amino acids. Between the trimmed V and J ends, which lost 3 bases and 6 bases, there was a span of 14 bases. The CDR3 bases are TGTGCCAGCAGCTTTACCGCCTCAAGCCATGGCTACACCTTC. This gives the protein CASSFTASSHGYTF.

This chain connects TRBV19 to TRBJ2-1; 12 bases are a match to TRBD1. Germline CDR1 reads LNHDA; CDR2 reads SQIVND (reference sequence). Trimming removed 6 bases from V and 8 bases from J; junction bases left unmatched: 5. The CDR3 sequence is 14 residues long. DNA for the CDR3: TGTGCCAGTAGGGGGACAGGGGGCAGAGATGAGCAGTTCTTC. Translation gives CASRGTGGRDEQFF.

The rearrangement joins TRBV6-6 to TRBJ2-7, with a possible D match to TRBD2 (5 bases). Germline CDR1 is MNHNY and CDR2 is SVGAGI (reference sequence). V lost 7 bases to trimming and J lost 6 bases, with 16 bases between them. The CDR3 consists of 13 residues. CDR3 sequence reads: CASTPTRSAEQYF. CDR3 DNA: TGTGCCAGCACCCCAACTAGAAGTGCCGAGCAGTACTTC.

The chain couples TRBV6-5 to TRBJ1-2; D is ambiguous. This CDR3 has 14 amino acids. Germline V gives CDR1 MNHEY, CDR2 SVGAGI. V lost 5 bases and J 0 bases, leaving 10 bases between the germline ends. The CDR3 loop is CASSLGWANYGYTF. In DNA, the CDR3 is TGTGCCAGCAGTCTTGGGTGGGCTAACTATGGCTACACCTTC.

The J gene is TRBJ2-7, the V gene TRBV7-2, with 14 positions matching TRBD2. The trim removed 4 bases at V and 1 base at J, leaving 15 bases unmatched. This CDR3 is 20 amino acids long. Germline V gene sequence: CDR1 SGHTA, CDR2 FQGNSA. CDR3 loop: CASSSRPGLAGVIGSYEQYF. The CDR3, as DNA: TGTGCCAGCAGCTCTAGGCCGGGACTAGCGGGAGTGATTGGGTCCTACGAGCAGTACTTC.

This chain links TRBV7-8 with TRBJ2-5; TRBD2 aligns across 12 bases. This CDR3 region has 15 residues. After removal of 5 bases from V and 4 bases from J, the junction contained 5 bases not matched to a gene. Per the germline V gene, CDR1 is SGHVS and CDR2 is FQNEAQ. The CDR3 DNA follows: TGTGCCAGCAGCCTGGAGGGACTAGCGGGAGAGACCCAGTACTTC. This translates into CASSLEGLAGETQYF.

The chain joins TRBV5-1 to TRBJ2-1; 12 bases agree with TRBD2. CDR3 length equals 15 residues. Germline V gives CDR1 SGHRS, CDR2 YFSETQ. V was pared by 5 bases and J by 7 bases, with 7 bases of the junction left unmatched. CDR3 loop: CASRLTSGSTNEQFF. In DNA form, the CDR3 reads TGCGCCAGCAGGTTGACTAGCGGGAGTACGAATGAGCAGTTCTTC.

The sample holds a few counts of this clonotype. The V gene is TRBV20-1, the J gene TRBJ2-5; 8 nucleotides agree with TRBD2. The DNA matches TRBJ2-7 better at its end, which makes the J call doubtful. Per the germline V gene, CDR1 is DFQATT and CDR2 is SNEGSKA (reference sequence). The CDR3 length is 14 residues. In DNA form, the CDR3 reads TGCAGTGCTGTACCTAGCGGGCGGACCTACGAGCAGTACTTC. Protein: CSAVPSGRTYEQYF.

A few counts support this clonotype. The gene calls are TRBV29-1 and TRBJ2-4; 9 nucleotides agree with TRBD1. The CDR3 spans 16 residues. Germline CDR1 reads SQVTM; CDR2 reads ANQGSEA. V was clipped by 5 bases and J by 1 base; unmatched bases: 9. The CDR3 DNA is TGCAGCGTTTTCTCTCCGGGACAGGGTGCCAAAAACATTCAGTACTTC. Its translation: CSVFSPGQGAKNIQYF. The whole variable domain, remainder taken from reference TRBV29-1 and TRBJ2-4, is SAVISQKPSRDICQRGTSLTIQCQVDSQVTMMFWYRQQPGQSLTLIATANQGSEATYESGFVIDKFPISRPNLTFSTLTVSNMSPEDSSIYLCSVFSPGQGAKNIQYFGAGTRLSVL.

The chain joins TRBV12-3 or TRBV12-4 to TRBJ2-5, with TRBD2 matching 10 bases. V was clipped by 3 bases and J by 4 bases; unmatched bases: 8. The CDR3 contains 16 residues. The DNA for the CDR3 is TGTGCCAGCAGTTTTGATGCTAGCGGGAGTGGAGAGACCCAGTACTTC. Protein product: CASSFDASGSGETQYF.